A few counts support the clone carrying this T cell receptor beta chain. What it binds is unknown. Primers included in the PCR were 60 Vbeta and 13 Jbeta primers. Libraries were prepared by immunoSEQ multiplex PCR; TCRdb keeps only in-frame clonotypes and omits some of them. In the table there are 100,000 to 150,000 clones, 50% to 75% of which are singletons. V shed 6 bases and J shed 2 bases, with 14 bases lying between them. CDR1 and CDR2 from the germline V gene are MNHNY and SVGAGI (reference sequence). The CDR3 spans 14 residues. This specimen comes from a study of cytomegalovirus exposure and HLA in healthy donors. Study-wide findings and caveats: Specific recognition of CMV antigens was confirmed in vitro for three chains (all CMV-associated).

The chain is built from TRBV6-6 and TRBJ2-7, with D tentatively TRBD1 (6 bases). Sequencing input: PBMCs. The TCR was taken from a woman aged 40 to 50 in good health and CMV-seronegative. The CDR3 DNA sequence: TGTGCCAGCAGACAGGGATGGTCCACCTACGAGCAGTACTTC. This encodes CASRQGWSTYEQYF.